This entry lists 3 T cell receptor beta chains sequenced from one sample in a study of T-cell reconstitution after alpha-beta-depleted transplantation in children. It was with unique molecular identifiers that the TCRbeta library was prepared. MiXCR was run by TCRdb on the PCR reads, yielding one entry per CDR3 protein. The table lists 90,000 to 130,000 distinct CDR3 sequences, about a tenth of them singletons. Sequencing was performed on PBMCs from the stem cell graft donor, taken from the stem cell graft. The receptors stem from a human donor who donated a stem cell graft to a child with acute lymphoblastic leukemia.

This clonotype came up many times. The CDR3 coding sequence is TGTGCCAGCAGCTTAGGTCATCAGCCCCAGCATTTT. It is translated as CASSLGHQPQHF. V gene TRBV7-9 combines with J gene TRBJ1-5; D remains ambiguous. Trimming removed 1 base from V and 5 bases from J, with 3 bases in between. The CDR3 extends over 12 amino acids. The germline gives CDR1 SEHNR, CDR2 FQNEAQ (reference sequence).

This clonotype was counted at least ten times. The rearrangement links TRBV6-5 to TRBJ2-7, with 12 bases identical to TRBD2. The V and J ends lost 0 bases and 0 bases, in that order; junction bases with no gene match: 6. Germline loops: CDR1 MNHEY, CDR2 SVGAGI. This CDR3 contains 18 residues. CDR3 coding DNA: TGTGCCAGCAGTTACTCGCGAGGACTAGCGGGATCCTCCTACGAGCAGTACTTC. Translation gives CASSYSRGLAGSSYEQYF.

There are a few counts of this clonotype. V and J are TRBV7-2 and TRBJ2-2; no clear D gene. The CDR3 length is 12 residues. Trimming left V 3 bases short and J 4 bases short, with 3 bases between. The germline V gene encodes CDR1 SGHTA and CDR2 FQGNSA. DNA of the CDR3: TGTGCCAGCAGCTTCATCACCGGGGAGCTGTTTTTT. It specifies CASSFITGELFF.